This entry is about one TCR beta chain. Its specificity is not known. These data come from a study of shared clonotypes between healthy human individuals. Broader study findings: Naive subsets, compared against memory subsets, generally had larger estimated richness values.

The CDR3 contains 17 residues. V lost 4 bases to trimming and J lost 5 bases, with 22 bases between them. From germline, CDR1 is MDHEN and CDR2 SYDVKM. CD4+ cells yielded CD45RA+ naive and CD45RA-negative memory subsets. Replicate PCRs run on sorted subsets employed 150 to 250 ng DNA, approximately 30,000 T cell genomes. TCRdb keeps only in-frame clones here, not all; method: immunoSEQ multiplex PCR. The data contain about 1.1 million clones, 75% to 80% of them singletons. This receptor was obtained from a man between 18 and 35 years old in good health. Some clones in this sample may be carry-over from other donors' samples. The rearrangement links TRBV28 to TRBJ2-3; D possibly corresponds to TRBD2 (5 bases). The material sequenced was memory CD4+ T cells from PBMCs. Subset here: CD45RA-negative fraction. The CDR3 protein is CASSSNSGLPGRDTQYF. CDR3 coding DNA: TGTGCCAGCAGTTCAAACTCAGGACTGCCCGGGCGAGATACGCAGTATTTT. Drawing the rest from reference TRBV28 and TRBJ2-3, the complete variable domain is DVKVTQSSRYLVKRTGEKVFLECVQDMDHENMFWYRQDPGLGLRLIYFSYDVKMKEKGDIPEGYSVSREKKERFSLILESASTNQTSMYLCASSSNSGLPGRDTQYFGPGTRLTVL.